This T cell receptor (beta chain) was sequenced in a study of cytomegalovirus exposure and HLA in healthy donors. At the level of the study: Earlier work reported 110 million or so unique TCR beta sequences from 150 million to 200 million T cells. Among the approximately 370 donors who were genotyped, about 79% fell in the genetic ancestry cluster that is associated with self-reported Caucasian donors.

In germline, CDR1 is SGHRS, CDR2 YFSETQ. V was clipped by 4 bases and J by 0 bases; unmatched bases: 2. This CDR3 spans 14 amino acids. Study observations and caveats: Later on, an analysis tied approximately 17,000 TCR beta sequences to HLA alleles at 0.05 false discovery rate. A few chains linked to CMV were shown in vitro to be specific for CMV antigens.

A multiplex PCR was run with 60 Vbeta primers and 13 Jbeta primers. The table came from immunoSEQ multiplex PCR; TCRdb's copy has only in-frame clones and leaves some out. The sample includes 95,000 to 100,000 clones, 77% of them seen just once. A remark on this clone: Antigen unknown.

Material for sequencing was PBMCs. J is TRBJ1-2 and V is TRBV5-1; 8 bases are shared with TRBD1. The sequence came from a female donor in good health and CMV-seronegative. The CDR3 DNA follows: TGCGCCAGCAGCCTACAGGGGGCTAACTATGGCTACACCTTC. It translates to CASSLQGANYGYTF.